This TCR beta chain was profiled in a study of T cells in Graves' hyperthyroidism and ophthalmopathy. There were TCR beta CDR3 regions amplified from RNA transcripts. The primer set for the first-round RT-PCR of the TCR CDR3 was HTBI. One entry per CDR3 protein, called by TCRdb with MiXCR from the multiplex PCR reads. The profile shows about 160,000 distinct CDR3 sequences, 9.4% of them singletons. Preceding any ophthalmopathy symptoms, the blood sample dates from first hyperthyroidism diagnosis. The ends were cut back, 1 base at V and 4 bases at J, with 7 bases in the middle. Germline V CDR1 and CDR2: LGHDT, YNNKEL (reference sequence). This CDR3 has 13 amino acids. At least ten counts were recorded for this clonotype.

The TCR was taken from a woman aged 18 to 35 with Graves' hyperthyroidism that later progressed to Graves' ophthalmopathy. Sequenced input: blood. The chain links TRBV3-1 to TRBJ1-2, with D uncertain. For the CDR3, the DNA is TGTGCCAGCAGCCAAGCAGAGATCTATGGCTACACCTTC. Translated: CASSQAEIYGYTF.